This TCR beta chain was found in a study of shared clonotypes between healthy human individuals. Across the whole study: Each donor's CD4 naive and CD4 memory cells filled three plates apiece, CD8 naive two, and CD8 memory one.

Original analysis: ImmunoSEQ output lacked quality scores and full-length reads, limiting matched filtering. The data were produced by immunoSEQ multiplex PCR, yet TCRdb's version contains in-frame clones alone and is incomplete. The V and J calls and clone size were taken over from that table, and D and trimming were inferred from the DNA. The sample holds some 2,000,000 clones; 90% to 95% are singletons and the top ten take under 0.15%. Germline V CDR1 and CDR2: MDHEN, SYDVKM. The ends were cut back, 2 bases at V and 4 bases at J, with 18 bases in the middle. This CDR3 has 16 amino acids. The donors, all of them Caucasian adults, lived in Nashville, Tennessee.

Source material: naive CD4+ T cells sorted from blood. Stated subset: CD45RA+ positively selected. This chain links TRBV28 with TRBJ2-7; possible D gene TRBD1, 6 bases. The clonotype comes from a man aged 18 to 30 in good health. This chain's CDR3 is CASSLRWTGTPYEQYF. The CDR3 DNA is TGTGCCAGCAGTTTAAGATGGACCGGGACACCTTACGAGCAGTACTTC.